The present entry profiles one T cell receptor beta chain with its context. This specimen belongs to a study of blood T cell repertoires in COVID-19. The overall study: Whether acute or convalescent, the COVID-19 samples came from the United States, Italy and Spain.

Assay used: immunoSEQ multiplex PCR; TCRdb lists only in-frame clones, some missing. Of around 110,000 clones in the sample, 88% were seen once. Sequenced input: peripheral blood. This sequence originates from a man in his fifties or sixties with active or convalescent COVID-19.

In nucleotides, the CDR3 is TGTGCCAGCAGCCAAGATATGGGCGTAGGGCAGTTCTTC. Its protein is CASSQDMGVGQFF. The V call is TRBV3-1 (or the pseudogene TRBV3-2), the J call TRBJ2-1; no clear D gene. Germline V gene sequence: CDR1 LGHDT, CDR2 YNNKEL (reference sequence). This CDR3 is 13 amino acids long. V dropped 0 bases and J dropped 12 bases, with 12 bases sitting between them.